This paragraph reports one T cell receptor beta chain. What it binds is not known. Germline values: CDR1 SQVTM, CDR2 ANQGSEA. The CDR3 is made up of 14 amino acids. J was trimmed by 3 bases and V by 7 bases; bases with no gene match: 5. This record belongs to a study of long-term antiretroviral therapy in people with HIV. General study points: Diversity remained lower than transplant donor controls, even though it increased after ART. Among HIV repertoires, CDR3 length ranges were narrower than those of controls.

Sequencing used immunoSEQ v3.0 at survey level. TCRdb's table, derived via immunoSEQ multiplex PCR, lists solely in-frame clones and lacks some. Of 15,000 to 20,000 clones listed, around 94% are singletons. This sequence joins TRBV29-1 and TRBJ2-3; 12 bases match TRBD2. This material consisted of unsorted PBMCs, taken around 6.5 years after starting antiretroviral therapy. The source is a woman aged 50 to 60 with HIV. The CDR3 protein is CSAKTSGRTDTQYF. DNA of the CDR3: TGCAGCGCCAAGACTAGCGGGAGAACAGATACGCAGTATTTT.